A selection of T cell receptor beta chains follows, all from one sample in a study of human CD8 memory T cell subsets. TCRdb processed the 5' RACE reads again and assigns one entry to each CDR3 protein, with no DNA. This table holds about 10,000 distinct CDR3 sequences. The sequencing input was CD8+ stem-like memory T cells (TSCM and TCM) sorted from PBMCs. These receptors were collected from a human donor in good health. Each CDR3 is given with its conserved first and last residue. A clone size is listed for some rows: how often the clone was seen (once, few, many), or a class if it is expanded.

TRBJ2-3 | TRBV4-1 | . | CASSQGQTSTDTQYF
TRBJ1-2 | TRBV28 | . | CASSTGTGSYGYTF
TRBJ2-3 | TRBV14 | . | CASSHGPWTQYF
TRBJ1-1 | TRBV7-9 | . | CASSPTGTGMNTEAFF
TRBJ2-7 | TRBV14 | . | CASSQGGDSGLSSYEQYF
TRBJ2-2 | TRBV24-1 | . | CATAGQGYTGELFF
TRBJ2-7 | TRBV3-1 | . | CAANGSGRAHEQYF
TRBJ2-1 | TRBV19 | . | CASSYRINNEQFF
TRBJ2-1 | TRBV28 | . | CASSPNRSPGIYNEQFF
TRBJ1-2 | TRBV7-2 | . | CASSTQGVHYGYTF
TRBJ2-7 | TRBV7-9 | . | CASSFDRAEQYF
TRBJ2-7 | TRBV13 | medium-sized | CASSYGRGEQYF
TRBJ1-4 | TRBV20-1 | medium-sized | CSARDQRINEKLFF
TRBJ2-5 | TRBV11-3 | . | CASSGQNSPQETQYF
TRBJ2-7 | TRBV2 | . | CASRDTRGAPYEQYF
TRBJ2-7 | TRBV7-9 | medium-sized | CASSVAGANEQYF
TRBJ2-1 | TRBV6-2/TRBV6-3 | . | CASGIGTQQFF
TRBJ2-7 | TRBV20-1 | large | CSASLQAFSYEQYF
TRBJ2-3 | TRBV7-9 | medium-sized | CASSWGTSGLADTQYF
TRBJ2-3 | TRBV7-9 | . | CASSLARAGSTDTQYF
TRBJ1-1 | TRBV5-5 | . | CASSLLEGHQAFF
TRBJ2-7 | TRBV11-2 | . | CASSRTLPPNEQYF
TRBJ2-7 | TRBV20-1 | . | CSARGPRGARIYYEQYF
TRBJ1-5 | TRBV28 | medium-sized | CASSPDPGGASQPQHF
TRBJ2-7 | TRBV20-1 | medium-sized | CSHRDRSSYEQYF
TRBJ2-7 | TRBV7-9 | . | CASSLSSSYEQYF
TRBJ1-2 | TRBV2 | medium-sized | CASSDPSDSNHYGYTF
TRBJ2-3 | TRBV29-1 | medium-sized | CSVATSGSTDTQYF
TRBJ2-7 | TRBV19 | . | CASSISAGRAYEQYF
TRBJ2-2 | TRBV9 | medium-sized | CASSIPLHGARNTGELFF
TRBJ2-5 | TRBV7-9 | . | CASSQFTGEKTQYF
TRBJ1-1 | TRBV10-3 | medium-sized | CAINRGNTEAFF
TRBJ2-7 | TRBV6-6 | . | CASSYFLAGGPDYEQYF
TRBJ2-1 | TRBV6-6 | . | CASSSVAGDRLRHEQFF
TRBJ2-3 | TRBV15 | . | CATSRIPTDTQYF
TRBJ2-5 | TRBV7-8 | . | CASSLVASEEETQYF
TRBJ2-5 | TRBV14 | medium-sized | CASSQVLGQETQYF